A selection of T cell receptor beta chains follows, all from one sample in a study of cytomegalovirus exposure and HLA in healthy donors. Clones were sequenced by immunoSEQ multiplex PCR, and TCRdb holds only the in-frame ones, with some missing. The sample carries under 250,000 clones, around 80% recorded once. Specimen: PBMCs. These receptor sequences come from a woman aged 25 to 45 in good health and CMV-seronegative. The CDR3 runs from the conserved cysteine through the conserved F or W. A D gene is named only where the DNA matches it firmly. The size of a clone is reported for some rows only, either as once, few or many, or as a class for expanded clones.

cdr3_aa: CASNPRQVSYEQYF
cdr3_nt: TGTGCCAGCAACCCCCGACAGGTCTCCTACGAGCAGTACTTC
v_call: TRBV2
clone_size: NA
j_call: TRBJ2-7
d_call: NA

cdr3_aa: CASSFGQGYNEKLFF
cdr3_nt: TGCGCCAGCAGCTTTGGACAGGGCTATAATGAAAAACTGTTTTTT
v_call: TRBV5-1
clone_size: NA
j_call: TRBJ1-4
d_call: TRBD1

cdr3_aa: CASSLTSGSGNEQFF
cdr3_nt: TGTGCCAGTAGTTTGACTAGCGGGAGTGGGAATGAGCAGTTCTTC
v_call: TRBV19
clone_size: NA
j_call: TRBJ2-1
d_call: TRBD2

cdr3_aa: CASSDGTAVAKNIQYF
cdr3_nt: TGTGCCAGCAGCGACGGGACAGCAGTAGCCAAAAACATTCAGTACTTC
v_call: TRBV9
clone_size: NA
j_call: TRBJ2-4
d_call: TRBD1

cdr3_aa: CASSQRTSGGSTDTQYF
cdr3_nt: TGCGCCAGCAGCCAACGGACTAGCGGGGGCTCCACAGATACGCAGTATTTT
v_call: TRBV4-1
clone_size: NA
j_call: TRBJ2-3
d_call: TRBD2

cdr3_aa: CASSLVSLATDNEQFF
cdr3_nt: TGCGCCAGCAGCTTGGTATCGCTAGCGACGGACAATGAGCAGTTCTTC
v_call: TRBV5-1
clone_size: NA
j_call: TRBJ2-1
d_call: NA

cdr3_aa: CASSQDRNTGELFF
cdr3_nt: TGCGCCAGCAGCCAAGATAGGAACACCGGGGAGCTGTTTTTT
v_call: TRBV4-1
clone_size: few
j_call: TRBJ2-2
d_call: NA

cdr3_aa: CASSRRDFHTGELFF
cdr3_nt: TGTGCCAGCAGTCGCCGGGACTTCCACACCGGGGAGCTGTTTTTT
v_call: TRBV28
clone_size: NA
j_call: TRBJ2-2
d_call: NA

cdr3_aa: CASSLGYGRDTEAFF
cdr3_nt: TGCGCCAGCAGCTTGGGTTATGGGCGGGACACTGAAGCTTTCTTT
v_call: TRBV5-1
clone_size: few
j_call: TRBJ1-1
d_call: NA

cdr3_aa: CASSLGLAGGQGEQYF
cdr3_nt: TGTGCCAGCAGTTTAGGGCTAGCGGGAGGACAGGGCGAGCAGTACTTC
v_call: TRBV11-2
clone_size: NA
j_call: TRBJ2-7
d_call: TRBD2

cdr3_aa: CASSLALDTQYF
cdr3_nt: TGTGCCAGCAGCTTGGCGTTAGATACGCAGTATTTT
v_call: TRBV5-6
clone_size: NA
j_call: TRBJ2-3
d_call: NA

cdr3_aa: CASSYRGSGTGELFF
cdr3_nt: TGTGCCAGCAGTTACCGCGGGAGTGGCACCGGGGAGCTGTTTTTT
v_call: TRBV6-6
clone_size: NA
j_call: TRBJ2-2
d_call: TRBD2

cdr3_aa: CASRVGQGRDTQYF
cdr3_nt: TGTGCCAGCAGGGTCGGACAAGGGAGGGATACGCAGTATTTT
v_call: TRBV6-1
clone_size: NA
j_call: TRBJ2-3
d_call: NA

cdr3_aa: CASSYAGGYEQYF
cdr3_nt: TGTGCCAGCAGTTACGCGGGGGGCTACGAGCAGTACTTC
v_call: TRBV6-5
clone_size: NA
j_call: TRBJ2-7
d_call: TRBD2

cdr3_aa: CATSRGLAGIGYEQYF
cdr3_nt: TGTGCCACCAGCAGAGGACTAGCGGGAATTGGCTACGAGCAGTACTTC
v_call: TRBV15
clone_size: NA
j_call: TRBJ2-7
d_call: TRBD2

cdr3_aa: CSVELGQGNYGYTF
cdr3_nt: TGCAGCGTTGAATTAGGACAGGGGAACTATGGCTACACCTTC
v_call: TRBV29-1
clone_size: NA
j_call: TRBJ1-2
d_call: TRBD1

cdr3_aa: CASETGVMNTEAFF
cdr3_nt: TGTGCCAGCGAGACAGGGGTAATGAACACTGAAGCTTTCTTT
v_call: TRBV6-1
clone_size: many
j_call: TRBJ1-1
d_call: TRBD1

cdr3_aa: CASSLVGTGGETQYF
cdr3_nt: TGTGCCAGCAGCTTGGTGGGGACAGGGGGAGAGACCCAGTACTTC
v_call: TRBV5-5
clone_size: NA
j_call: TRBJ2-5
d_call: TRBD1

cdr3_aa: CASSSQGPEIGEKLFF
cdr3_nt: TGCGCCAGCAGCTCACAGGGCCCCGAGATAGGTGAAAAACTGTTTTTT
v_call: TRBV5-1
clone_size: NA
j_call: TRBJ1-4
d_call: NA

cdr3_aa: CASSALQVGSGNTIYF
cdr3_nt: TGTGCCAGCAGTGCCCTACAGGTCGGCTCTGGAAACACCATATATTTT
v_call: TRBV25-1
clone_size: NA
j_call: TRBJ1-3
d_call: NA

cdr3_aa: CAITKGQDYEQYF
cdr3_nt: TGTGCCATCACGAAGGGGCAGGACTACGAGCAGTACTTC
v_call: TRBV10-3
clone_size: once
j_call: TRBJ2-7
d_call: NA

cdr3_aa: CSVESVGGLNTEAFF
cdr3_nt: TGCAGCGTTGAGTCAGTTGGAGGGTTGAACACTGAAGCTTTCTTT
v_call: TRBV29-1
clone_size: NA
j_call: TRBJ1-1
d_call: NA

cdr3_aa: CASSLSPAYEQYF
cdr3_nt: TGTGCCAGCAGTTTAAGTCCGGCCTACGAGCAGTACTTC
v_call: TRBV27
clone_size: few
j_call: TRBJ2-7
d_call: NA

cdr3_aa: CASSPTTYSGNTIYF
cdr3_nt: TGTGCCAGCAGTCCGACTACCTACTCTGGAAACACCATATATTTT
v_call: TRBV5-6
clone_size: NA
j_call: TRBJ1-3
d_call: NA

cdr3_aa: CASSRGSYEQYF
cdr3_nt: TGTGCCAGCAGCCGGGGCTCCTACGAGCAGTACTTC
v_call: TRBV5-6
clone_size: once
j_call: TRBJ2-7
d_call: NA

cdr3_aa: CASSFSQWGVREKPGNQPQHF
cdr3_nt: TGTGCCAGCAGTTTTTCTCAGTGGGGGGTGAGAGAAAAACCGGGCAATCAGCCCCAGCATTTT
v_call: TRBV28
clone_size: NA
j_call: TRBJ1-5
d_call: NA

cdr3_aa: CASTSGVPDTQYF
cdr3_nt: TGTGCCAGCACTTCAGGGGTCCCAGATACGCAGTATTTT
v_call: TRBV27
clone_size: NA
j_call: TRBJ2-3
d_call: NA

cdr3_aa: CAIRNRDNSPLHF
cdr3_nt: TGTGCCATCAGGAACAGGGATAATTCACCCCTCCACTTT
v_call: TRBV10-3
clone_size: NA
j_call: TRBJ1-6
d_call: NA

cdr3_aa: CASSPTDYRARLFF
cdr3_nt: TGTGCCAGCTCACCGACAGATTACAGGGCTAGGCTGTTTTTT
v_call: TRBV18
clone_size: NA
j_call: TRBJ2-2
d_call: NA

cdr3_aa: CASSSQSNTGELFF
cdr3_nt: TGTGCCAGCAGCTCCCAGTCGAACACCGGGGAGCTGTTTTTT
v_call: TRBV13
clone_size: NA
j_call: TRBJ2-2
d_call: NA

cdr3_aa: CAIEDSRLSGYTF
cdr3_nt: TGTGCCATTGAGGACAGCCGCCTATCTGGCTACACCTTC
v_call: TRBV10-3
clone_size: NA
j_call: TRBJ1-2
d_call: NA

cdr3_aa: CSAALVGAHEQYF
cdr3_nt: TGCAGCGCTGCCCTTGTAGGGGCCCACGAGCAGTACTTC
v_call: TRBV29-1
clone_size: once
j_call: TRBJ2-7
d_call: NA

cdr3_aa: CASSAQSAAQHF
cdr3_nt: TGTGCCAGCAGTGCTCAGAGTGCGGCCCAGCATTTT
v_call: TRBV2
clone_size: NA
j_call: TRBJ1-5
d_call: NA